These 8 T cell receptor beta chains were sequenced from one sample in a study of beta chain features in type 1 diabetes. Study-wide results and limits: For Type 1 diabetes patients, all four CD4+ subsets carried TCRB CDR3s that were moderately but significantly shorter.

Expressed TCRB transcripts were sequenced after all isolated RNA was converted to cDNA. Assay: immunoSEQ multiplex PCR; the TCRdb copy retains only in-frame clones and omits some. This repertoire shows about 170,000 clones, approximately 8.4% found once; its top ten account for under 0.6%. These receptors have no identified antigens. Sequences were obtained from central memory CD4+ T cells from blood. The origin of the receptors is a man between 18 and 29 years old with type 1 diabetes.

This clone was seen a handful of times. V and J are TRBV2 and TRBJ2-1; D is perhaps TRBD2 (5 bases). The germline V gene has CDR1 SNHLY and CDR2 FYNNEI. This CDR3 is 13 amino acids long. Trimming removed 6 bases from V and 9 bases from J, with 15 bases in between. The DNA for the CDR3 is TGTGCCAGCAGACTAGGGCAGTATGGTGAGCAGTTCTTC. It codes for CASRLGQYGEQFF.

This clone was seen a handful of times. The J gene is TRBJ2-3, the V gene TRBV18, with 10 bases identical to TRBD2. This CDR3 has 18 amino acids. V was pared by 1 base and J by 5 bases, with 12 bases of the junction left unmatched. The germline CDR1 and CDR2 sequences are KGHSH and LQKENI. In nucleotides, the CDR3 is TGTGCCAGCTCACCACGAACCGGGCTAGCGGGAGCAGAAGATACGCAGTATTTT. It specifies CASSPRTGLAGAEDTQYF.

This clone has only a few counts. The CDR3 here is CAWSHPGWQETQYF. The CDR3 DNA reads as TGTGCCTGGAGCCATCCGGGGTGGCAAGAGACCCAGTACTTC. The rearrangement uses TRBV30 and TRBJ2-5, with TRBD2 as a possible D gene (5 bases). Germline CDR1 is GTSNPN and CDR2 is SVGIG (reference sequence). This CDR3 comprises 14 residues. The germline V and J ends were trimmed by 3 bases and 2 bases, with 13 bases remaining between them.

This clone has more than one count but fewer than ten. DNA of the CDR3: TGTGCCAGCAGTACCGGGACTAGCGGGACCAATGAGCAGTTCTTC. This encodes CASSTGTSGTNEQFF. J is TRBJ2-1 and V is TRBV7-9, with TRBD2 matching 13 bases. The V gene end was trimmed by 6 bases and the J gene end by 6 bases; junction bases not matched to a gene: 5. The germline CDR1 and CDR2 sequences are SEHNR and FQNEAQ (reference sequence). The CDR3 contains 15 residues. Full variable domain (missing parts from reference TRBV7-9 and TRBJ2-1): DTGVSQNPRHKITKRGQNVTFRCDPISEHNRLYWYRQTLGQGPEFLTYFQNEAQLEKSRLLSDRFSAERPKGSFSTLEIQRTEQGDSAMYLCASSTGTSGTNEQFFGPGTRLTVL.

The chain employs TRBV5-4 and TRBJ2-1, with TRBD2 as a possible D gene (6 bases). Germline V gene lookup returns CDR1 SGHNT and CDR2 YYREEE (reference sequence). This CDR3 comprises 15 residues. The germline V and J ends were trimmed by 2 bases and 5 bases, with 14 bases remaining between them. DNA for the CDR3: TGTGCCAGCAGCTTCGAAACAGCGGGTCACAATGAGCAGTTCTTC. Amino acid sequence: CASSFETAGHNEQFF.

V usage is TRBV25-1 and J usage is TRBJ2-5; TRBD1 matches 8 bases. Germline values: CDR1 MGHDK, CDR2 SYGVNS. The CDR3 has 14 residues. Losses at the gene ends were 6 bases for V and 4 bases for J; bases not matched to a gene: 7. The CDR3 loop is CASSPGGFGETQYF. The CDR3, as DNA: TGTGCCAGCAGCCCAGGGGGCTTCGGAGAGACCCAGTACTTC.

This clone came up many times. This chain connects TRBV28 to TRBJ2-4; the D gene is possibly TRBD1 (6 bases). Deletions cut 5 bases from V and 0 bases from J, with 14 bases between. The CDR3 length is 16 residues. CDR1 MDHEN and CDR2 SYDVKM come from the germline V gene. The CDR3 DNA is TGTGCCAGCAGTGCAATCGGACAGATAGCCAAAAACATTCAGTACTTC. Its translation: CASSAIGQIAKNIQYF.

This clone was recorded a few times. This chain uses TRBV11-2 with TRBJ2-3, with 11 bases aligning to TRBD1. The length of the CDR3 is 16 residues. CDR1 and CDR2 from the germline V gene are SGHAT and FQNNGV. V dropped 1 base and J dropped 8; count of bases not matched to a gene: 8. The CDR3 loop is CASSLGGQGAKGTQYF. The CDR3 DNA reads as TGTGCCAGCAGCTTAGGTGGACAGGGGGCTAAGGGTACGCAGTATTTT.